A single sample gave rise to the 16 T cell receptor beta chains below, sequenced in a study of radiotherapy plus CTLA-4 blockade in lung cancer. Repertoires were generated with immunoSEQ multiplex PCR, while TCRdb's copy carries only in-frame clones and drops some. The sample lists about 73,000 clones, around nine tenths seen once, with 35% to 50% in the top ten. The sample in question was peripheral blood, obtained from a patient treated with radiotherapy plus ipilimumab. Source of these receptors: a human donor with non-small cell lung cancer that progressed on radiotherapy plus ipilimumab.

This clone was recorded only once. The rearrangement joins TRBV2 to TRBJ2-5; D uncertain. The CDR3 is made up of 13 amino acids. V gave up 6 bases and J gave up 1 base, with 9 bases separating them. Per germline, CDR1 SNHLY and CDR2 FYNNEI. The CDR3 nucleotides are TGTGCCAGCAGAAAACTCCGCCAAGAGACCCAGTACTTC. Translated, it gives CASRKLRQETQYF.

This clone was seen only once. The V gene is TRBV28, the J gene TRBJ2-4, with D hard to call. The ends were cut back, 7 bases at V and 8 bases at J, with 12 bases in the middle. Germline assignment: CDR1 MDHEN and CDR2 SYDVKM. The CDR3 has 12 residues. CDR3 region: CASISSEDIQYF. The CDR3 DNA sequence: TGTGCCAGCATATCCAGCGAGGACATTCAGTACTTC.

V and J are TRBV21-1 and TRBJ2-7; the table names TRBD1, a call not compared with the DNA. TRBV21-1 is classified as a pseudogene. The CDR3 is 17 residues long. The CDR3 nucleotides are TGTGCCAGCAGCACGTCCCGGGACAGGGCCACTAACTACGAGCAGTACTTC. Protein sequence: CASSTSRDRATNYEQYF.

The rearrangement links TRBV18 to TRBJ2-5; no firm D call. The better agreement between TRBJ2-7 and the DNA end casts doubt on the J call. This CDR3 comprises 13 residues. The germline V gene encodes CDR1 KGHSH and CDR2 LQKENI. The CDR3 bases are TGTGCCAGCTCACCTCAGGAGACCTACGAGCAGTACTTC. This codes for CASSPQETYEQYF.

The chain joins TRBV2 to TRBJ2-7, with 9 bases that match TRBD1. The germline V gene encodes CDR1 SNHLY and CDR2 FYNNEI. V shed 4 bases, J shed 5 bases, and the junction held 3 bases outside the gene matches. The CDR3 runs 13 residues. CDR3 coding DNA: TGTGCCAGCAGTGTTACAGGGGGCGACGAGCAGTACGTC. Amino acid sequence: CASSVTGGDEQYV.

The rearrangement uses TRBV27 and TRBJ2-1; TRBD2 aligns across 13 bases. J was trimmed by 5 bases and V by 5 bases; bases with no gene match: 6. This CDR3 spans 16 amino acids. Germline CDR1 MNHEY, CDR2 SMNVEV (reference sequence). CDR3 residues: CASSLRTSGGNNEQFF. The CDR3 region has the DNA TGTGCCAGCAGTCTAAGGACTAGCGGGGGAAACAATGAGCAGTTCTTC.

V gene TRBV5-4 combines with J gene TRBJ1-5, with D unclear. V was shortened by 4 bases and J by 4 bases, with 18 bases between the two germline ends. The CDR3 consists of 16 residues. CDR1 and CDR2 (germline): SGHNT, YYREEE (reference sequence). The DNA for the CDR3 is TGTGCCAGCAGCGCTTACAGAGCAGCCCCTAATCAGCCCCAGCATTTT. This sequence encodes CASSAYRAAPNQPQHF.

The chain joins TRBV13 to TRBJ2-2, with D hard to call. Trimming took 5 bases from V and 7 from J, leaving 20 bases between them. The CDR3 consists of 16 residues. From germline, CDR1 is PRHDT and CDR2 FYEKMQ (reference sequence). The CDR3 spells CASSPTDPETIGELFF. The CDR3 bases are TGTGCCAGCAGCCCCACCGATCCCGAAACAATCGGGGAGCTGTTTTTT.

This clone was found once. A clone one base away is much larger, so this may be a read error. This chain joins TRBV28 and TRBJ2-3; 13 nucleotides match TRBD2. The CDR3 is made up of 15 amino acids. V was clipped by 6 bases and J by 1 base; unmatched bases: 1. Germline V lookup: CDR1 MDHEN, CDR2 SYDVKM. The CDR3 sequence: CASRGLAGGTDTQYF. The CDR3 region has the DNA TGTGCCAGCAGAGGACTAGCGGGAGGCACAGATACGCAGTATTTT. The whole variable domain, filled in from reference TRBV28 and TRBJ2-3, reads DVKVTQSSRYLVKRTGEKVFLECVQDMDHENMFWYRQDPGLGLRLIYFSYDVKMKEKGDIPEGYSVSREKKERFSLILESASTNQTSMYLCASRGLAGGTDTQYFGPGTRLTVL.

As DNA, the CDR3 is TGTGCCAGCAGTTACTCGAGGGTAACTAGCTACGAGCAGTACTTC. Translation: CASSYSRVTSYEQYF. The chain employs TRBV6-5 and TRBJ2-7; D is perhaps TRBD2 (5 bases). V was trimmed by 0 bases and J by 3 bases, leaving 12 bases between them. The CDR3 length is 15 residues. Germline values: CDR1 MNHEY, CDR2 SVGAGI.

The CDR3 region is CAWSVLLAGNYNEQFF. Written as DNA, the CDR3 is TGTGCCTGGAGTGTACTCCTAGCGGGAAACTACAATGAGCAGTTCTTC. The chain employs TRBV30 and TRBJ2-1; 9 nucleotides agree with TRBD2. J was trimmed by 3 bases and V by 0 bases; bases with no gene match: 6. The CDR3 extends over 16 amino acids. Looked up from germline, CDR1 is GTSNPN and CDR2 is SVGIG (reference sequence).

This sequence joins TRBV5-1 and TRBJ1-1; 8 nucleotides line up with TRBD1. Germline V lookup: CDR1 SGHRS, CDR2 YFSETQ. J was trimmed by 0 bases and V by 5 bases; bases with no gene match: 9. The CDR3 has 16 amino acids. In DNA form, the CDR3 reads TGCGCCAGCAGGCCTACCGGGACAGGTATGAACACTGAAGCTTTCTTT. Translation: CASRPTGTGMNTEAFF.

The chain links TRBV19 to TRBJ1-5, with no clear D. The CDR3 spans 14 residues. Trimming left V 1 base short and J 5 bases short, with 9 bases between. CDR1 and CDR2 (germline): LNHDA, SQIVND (reference sequence). In nucleotides, the CDR3 is TGTGCCAGTAGTATAGTCAAGGGAGATCAGCCCCAGCATTTT. This gives the protein CASSIVKGDQPQHF.

The rearrangement links TRBV4-1 to TRBJ2-7; D is possibly TRBD1 or TRBD2 (5 bases each). The V end lost 3 bases, the J end lost 5 bases, and 14 bases lay between the germline ends. The CDR3 is 14 residues long. Germline values: CDR1 MGHRA, CDR2 YSYEKL. The CDR3 DNA follows: TGCGCCAGCAGCCACCTGGGACGGCCCCACGAGCAGTACTTC. The encoded protein is CASSHLGRPHEQYF.

This clone appeared once. The chain combines TRBV2 with TRBJ2-1, with D possibly being TRBD2 (6 bases). Per germline, CDR1 SNHLY and CDR2 FYNNEI. This CDR3 is 13 amino acids long. Trimming pared 4 bases from V and 5 bases from J, leaving 9 bases between. In DNA form, the CDR3 reads TGTGCCAGCAGTGTAGCGGTGAACAATGAGCAGTTCTTC. Translated, it gives CASSVAVNNEQFF.

This clone was recorded once. The chain couples TRBV6-6 to TRBJ1-3, with 7 bases lining up with TRBD1. Trimming cost V 0 bases and J 0 bases; bases outside gene matches: 2. There are 16 residues in the CDR3. The germline gives CDR1 MNHNY, CDR2 SVGAGI (reference sequence). The CDR3 region has the DNA TGTGCCAGCAGTTACTCGACAGGGAACTCTGGAAACACCATATATTTT. Translated: CASSYSTGNSGNTIYF.